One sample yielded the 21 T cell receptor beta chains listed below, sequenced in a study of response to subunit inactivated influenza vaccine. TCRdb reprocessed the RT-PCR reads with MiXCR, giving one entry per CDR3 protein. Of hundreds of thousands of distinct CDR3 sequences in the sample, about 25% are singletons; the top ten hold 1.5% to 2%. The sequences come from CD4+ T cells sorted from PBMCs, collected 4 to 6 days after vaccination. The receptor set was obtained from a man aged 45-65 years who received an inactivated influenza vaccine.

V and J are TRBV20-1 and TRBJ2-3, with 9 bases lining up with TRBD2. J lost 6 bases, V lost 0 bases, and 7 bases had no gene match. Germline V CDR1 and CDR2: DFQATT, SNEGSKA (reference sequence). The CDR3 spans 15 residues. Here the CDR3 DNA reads TGCAGTGCTAGAGATTTTGCGGGAGGGCCGGATACGCAGTATTTT. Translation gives CSARDFAGGPDTQYF.

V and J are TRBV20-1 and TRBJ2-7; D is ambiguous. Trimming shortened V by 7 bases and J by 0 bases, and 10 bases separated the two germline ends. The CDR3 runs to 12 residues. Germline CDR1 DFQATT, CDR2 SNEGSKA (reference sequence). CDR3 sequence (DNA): TGCAGTGTCTGGGGAACCTCCTACGAGCAGTACTTC. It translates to CSVWGTSYEQYF.

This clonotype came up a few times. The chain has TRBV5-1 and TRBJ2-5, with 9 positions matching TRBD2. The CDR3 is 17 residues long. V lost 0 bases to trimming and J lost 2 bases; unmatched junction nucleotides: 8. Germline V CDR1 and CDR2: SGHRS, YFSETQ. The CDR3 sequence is CASSLEQRGVLQETQYF. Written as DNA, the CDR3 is TGCGCCAGCAGCTTGGAACAGCGGGGGGTCTTACAAGAGACCCAGTACTTC.

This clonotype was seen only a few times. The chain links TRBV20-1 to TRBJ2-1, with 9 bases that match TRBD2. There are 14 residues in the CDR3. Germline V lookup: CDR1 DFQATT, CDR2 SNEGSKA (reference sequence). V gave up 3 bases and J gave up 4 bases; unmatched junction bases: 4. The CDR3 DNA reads TGCAGTGCTAGGCGGGGGGGGAAGTACAATGAGCAGTTCTTC. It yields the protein CSARRGGKYNEQFF.

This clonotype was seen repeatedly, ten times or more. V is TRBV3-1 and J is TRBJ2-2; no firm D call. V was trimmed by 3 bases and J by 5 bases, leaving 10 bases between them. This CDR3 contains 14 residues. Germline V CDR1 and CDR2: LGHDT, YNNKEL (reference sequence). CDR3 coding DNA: TGTGCCAGCAGCCAGGACGGAAGGACCGGGGAGCTGTTTTTT. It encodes CASSQDGRTGELFF.

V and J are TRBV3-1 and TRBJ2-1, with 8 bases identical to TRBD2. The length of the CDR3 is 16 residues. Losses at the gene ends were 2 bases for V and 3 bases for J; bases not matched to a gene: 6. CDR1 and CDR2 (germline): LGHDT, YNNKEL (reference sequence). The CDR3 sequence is CASSQFRGGLYNEQFF. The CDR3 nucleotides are TGTGCCAGCAGCCAATTTCGGGGGGGCCTCTACAATGAGCAGTTCTTC.

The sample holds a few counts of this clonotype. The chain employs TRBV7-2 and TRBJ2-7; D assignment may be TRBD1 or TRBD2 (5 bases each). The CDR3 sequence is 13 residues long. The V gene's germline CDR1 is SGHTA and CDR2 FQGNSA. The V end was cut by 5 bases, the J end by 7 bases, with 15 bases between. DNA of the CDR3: TGTGCCAGCAGCACCGGGACCACCTGGGAGCAGTACTTC. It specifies CASSTGTTWEQYF.

CDR3 coding DNA: TGTGCCAGCAGCCGAGGACTAGCGGGCGGGACCCAGTACTTC. This gives the protein CASSRGLAGGTQYF. The chain carries TRBV14 and TRBJ2-5, with 11 bases lining up with TRBD2. CDR3 size: 14 residues. CDR1 is SGHDN and CDR2 is FVKESK in the germline V gene. The J segment lost 7 bases and the V segment lost 4 bases, leaving 5 bases of the junction unmatched.

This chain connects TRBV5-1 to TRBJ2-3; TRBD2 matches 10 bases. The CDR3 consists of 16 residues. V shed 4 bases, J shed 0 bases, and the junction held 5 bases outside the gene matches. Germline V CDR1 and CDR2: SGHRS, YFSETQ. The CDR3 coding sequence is TGCGCCAGCAGCCGTAGCGGGAGGTTAAGCACAGATACGCAGTATTTT. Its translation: CASSRSGRLSTDTQYF.

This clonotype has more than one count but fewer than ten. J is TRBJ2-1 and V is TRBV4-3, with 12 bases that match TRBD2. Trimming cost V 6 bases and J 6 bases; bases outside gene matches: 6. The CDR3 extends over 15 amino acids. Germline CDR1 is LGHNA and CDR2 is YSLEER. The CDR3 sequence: CASSSGLAGINEQFF. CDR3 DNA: TGCGCCAGCAGTTCAGGACTAGCGGGAATCAATGAGCAGTTCTTC.

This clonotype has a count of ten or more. The chain's CDR3 is CASSEDRERQYF. Here the CDR3 DNA reads TGTGCCAGCAGCGAGGACAGGGAACGTCAGTACTTC. The rearrangement uses TRBV7-2 and TRBJ2-7, with 8 bases aligning to TRBD1. This CDR3 comprises 12 residues. Germline loops: CDR1 SGHTA, CDR2 FQGNSA. The V gene end was trimmed by 5 bases and the J gene end by 10 bases; junction bases not matched to a gene: 7.

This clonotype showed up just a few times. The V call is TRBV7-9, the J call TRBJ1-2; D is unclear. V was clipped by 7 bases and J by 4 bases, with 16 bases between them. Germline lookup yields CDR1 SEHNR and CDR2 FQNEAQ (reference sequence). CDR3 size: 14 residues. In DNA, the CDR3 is TGTGCCAGCACCGCGTCAGGAGACGGCTATGGCTACACCTTC. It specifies CASTASGDGYGYTF.

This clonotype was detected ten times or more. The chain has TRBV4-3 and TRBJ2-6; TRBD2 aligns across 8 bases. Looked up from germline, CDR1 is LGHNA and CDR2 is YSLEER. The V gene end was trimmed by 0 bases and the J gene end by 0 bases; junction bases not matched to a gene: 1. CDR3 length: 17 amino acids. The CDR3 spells CASSQDAGGSGANVLTF. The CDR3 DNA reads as TGCGCCAGCAGCCAAGATGCGGGGGGCTCTGGGGCCAACGTCCTGACTTTC.

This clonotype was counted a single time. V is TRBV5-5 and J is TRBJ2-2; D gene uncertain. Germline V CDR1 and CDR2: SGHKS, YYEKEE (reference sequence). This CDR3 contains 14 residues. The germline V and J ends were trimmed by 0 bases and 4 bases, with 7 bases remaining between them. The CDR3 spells CASSLGDFTGELFF. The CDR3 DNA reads TGTGCCAGCAGCTTGGGTGATTTCACCGGGGAGCTGTTTTTT. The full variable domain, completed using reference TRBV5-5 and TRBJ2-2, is DAGVTQSPTHLIKTRGQQVTLRCSPISGHKSVSWYQQVLGQGPQFIFQYYEKEERGRGNFPDRFSARQFPNYSSELNVNALLLGDSALYLCASSLGDFTGELFFGEGSRLTVL.

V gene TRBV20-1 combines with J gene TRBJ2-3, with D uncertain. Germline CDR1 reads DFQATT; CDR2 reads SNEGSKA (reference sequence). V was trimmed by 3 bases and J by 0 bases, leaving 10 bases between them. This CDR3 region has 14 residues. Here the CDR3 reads CSASSWPSTDTQYF. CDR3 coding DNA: TGCAGTGCTAGCAGTTGGCCGAGCACAGATACGCAGTATTTT.

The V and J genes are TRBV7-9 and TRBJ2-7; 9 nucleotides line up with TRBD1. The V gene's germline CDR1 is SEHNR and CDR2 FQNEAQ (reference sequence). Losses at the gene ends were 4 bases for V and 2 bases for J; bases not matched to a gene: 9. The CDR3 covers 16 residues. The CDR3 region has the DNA TGTGCCAGCAGCTACCCCCCGGGGACAGGGACCTACGAGCAGTACTTC. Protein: CASSYPPGTGTYEQYF. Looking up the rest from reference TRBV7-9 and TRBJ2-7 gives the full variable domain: DTGVSQNPRHKITKRGQNVTFRCDPISEHNRLYWYRQTLGQGPEFLTYFQNEAQLEKSRLLSDRFSAERPKGSFSTLEIQRTEQGDSAMYLCASSYPPGTGTYEQYFGPGTRLTVT.

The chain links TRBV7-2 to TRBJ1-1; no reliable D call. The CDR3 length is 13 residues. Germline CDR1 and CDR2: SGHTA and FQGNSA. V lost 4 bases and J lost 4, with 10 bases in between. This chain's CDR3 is CASSSNGPTEAFF. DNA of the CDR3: TGTGCCAGCAGCTCCAATGGGCCCACTGAAGCTTTCTTT.

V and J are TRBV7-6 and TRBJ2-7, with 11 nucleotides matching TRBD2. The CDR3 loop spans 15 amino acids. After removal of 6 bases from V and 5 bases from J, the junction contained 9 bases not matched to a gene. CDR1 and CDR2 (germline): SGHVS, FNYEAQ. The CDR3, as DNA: TGTGCCAGCAGTTTAATGACTAGCGGGGCCGACGAGCAGTACTTC. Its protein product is CASSLMTSGADEQYF.

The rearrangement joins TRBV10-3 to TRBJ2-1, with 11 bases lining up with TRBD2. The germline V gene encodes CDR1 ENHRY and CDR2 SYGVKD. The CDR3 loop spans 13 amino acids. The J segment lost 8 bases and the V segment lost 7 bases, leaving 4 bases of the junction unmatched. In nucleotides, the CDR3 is TGTGCCATCACTAGCGGGGGGCGGGATGAGCAGTTCTTC. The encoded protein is CAITSGGRDEQFF.

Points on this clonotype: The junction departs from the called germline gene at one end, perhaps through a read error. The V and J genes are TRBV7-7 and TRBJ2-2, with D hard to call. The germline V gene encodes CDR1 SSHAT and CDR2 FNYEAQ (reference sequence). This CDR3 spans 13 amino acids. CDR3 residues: CASSPRHTGELFF. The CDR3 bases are TGTGCTAGCAGCCCCAGGCACACCGGGGAGCTGTTTTTT.

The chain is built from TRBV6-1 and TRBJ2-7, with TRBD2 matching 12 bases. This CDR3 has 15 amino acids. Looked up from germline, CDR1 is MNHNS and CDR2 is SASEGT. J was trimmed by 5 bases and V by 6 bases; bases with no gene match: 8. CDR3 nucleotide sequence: TGTGCCAGCAGACAACCCGGACTAGCGGGACACGAGCAGTACTTC. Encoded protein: CASRQPGLAGHEQYF.